This entry describes one T cell receptor beta chain. The data are from a study of blood T cell repertoires in COVID-19. In the study overall: The United States, Italy and Spain were the sources of the acute and convalescent COVID-19 samples. Sources were T cells, B-cell-depleted T cells, or PBMCs; the material itself was cDNA or gDNA.

The CDR3 totals 15 residues. The V end lost 5 bases, the J end lost 1 base, and 14 bases lay between the germline ends. Germline CDR1 reads LGHNA; CDR2 reads YNFKEQ. Source study methods: Estimated nucleated cell counts came from reference gene primer amplification. TCRdb's copy holds only in-frame clones and misses some; the assay was immunoSEQ multiplex PCR. Clone size and V and J calls were adopted from that table, with D and trimming inferred from the DNA. The table shows fewer than 350,000 clones, with roughly 90% occurring only once. This sequence was found in a woman aged 18-29 years with acute COVID-19. The chain couples TRBV4-2 to TRBJ1-1, with D perhaps TRBD1 (6 bases). Sequenced sample: PBMCs or T cells enriched from blood (not recorded which). The CDR3 coding sequence is TGTGCCAGCAGCACCCATACAGGGCCGAACACTGAAGCTTTCTTT. Amino acid sequence: CASSTHTGPNTEAFF.